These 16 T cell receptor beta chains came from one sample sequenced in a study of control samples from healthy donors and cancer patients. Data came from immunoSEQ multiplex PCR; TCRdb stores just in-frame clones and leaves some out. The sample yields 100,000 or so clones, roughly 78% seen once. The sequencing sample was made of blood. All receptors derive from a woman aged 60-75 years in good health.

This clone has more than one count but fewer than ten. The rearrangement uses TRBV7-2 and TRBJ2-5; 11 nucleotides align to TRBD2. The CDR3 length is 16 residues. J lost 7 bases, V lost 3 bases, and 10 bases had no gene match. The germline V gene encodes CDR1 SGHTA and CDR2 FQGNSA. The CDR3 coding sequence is TGTGCCAGCAGCTTTGCTAGCGGGGGGCGAGAAGGGACCCAGTACTTC. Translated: CASSFASGGREGTQYF.

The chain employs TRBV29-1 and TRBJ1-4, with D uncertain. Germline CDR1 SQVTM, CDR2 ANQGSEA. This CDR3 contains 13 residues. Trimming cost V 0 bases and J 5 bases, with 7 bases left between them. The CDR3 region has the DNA TGCAGCGTTGAAGATACAAAGAATGAAAAACTGTTTTTT. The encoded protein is CSVEDTKNEKLFF.

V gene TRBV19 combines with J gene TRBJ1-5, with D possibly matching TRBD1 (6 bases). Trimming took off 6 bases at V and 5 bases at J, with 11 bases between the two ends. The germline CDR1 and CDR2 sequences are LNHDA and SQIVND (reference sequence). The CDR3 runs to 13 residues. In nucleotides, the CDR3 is TGTGCCAGTAGCCCGACAGGAGATCAGCCCCAGCATTTT. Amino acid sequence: CASSPTGDQPQHF.

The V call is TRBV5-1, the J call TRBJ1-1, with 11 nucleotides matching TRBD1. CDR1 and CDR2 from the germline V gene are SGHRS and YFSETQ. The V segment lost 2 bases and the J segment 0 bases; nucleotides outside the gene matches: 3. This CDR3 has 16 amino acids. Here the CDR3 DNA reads TGCGCCAGCAGCTTTGGACAGGGGGCAATGAACACTGAAGCTTTCTTT. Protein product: CASSFGQGAMNTEAFF.

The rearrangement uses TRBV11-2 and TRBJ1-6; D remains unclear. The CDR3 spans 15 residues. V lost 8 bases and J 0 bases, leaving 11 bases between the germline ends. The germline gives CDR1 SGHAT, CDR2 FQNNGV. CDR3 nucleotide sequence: TGTGCCAGCCCCCGAAGGAGCTCCTATAATTCACCCCTCCACTTT. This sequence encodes CASPRRSSYNSPLHF.

CDR3: CAISAASGLTDTQYF. The CDR3 DNA reads as TGTGCCATCAGTGCGGCTAGCGGGCTCACAGATACGCAGTATTTT. The chain recombines TRBV10-3 with TRBJ2-3, with 8 bases that match TRBD2. The ends lost 4 bases at V and 2 bases at J; junction bases unmatched: 5. Germline-derived CDR1 and CDR2 are ENHRY and SYGVKD. The CDR3 is made up of 15 amino acids.

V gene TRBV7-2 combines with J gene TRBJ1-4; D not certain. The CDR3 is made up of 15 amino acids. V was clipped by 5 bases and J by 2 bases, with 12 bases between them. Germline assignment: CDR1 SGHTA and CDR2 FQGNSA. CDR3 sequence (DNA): TGTGCCAGCAGCCTGGCGCGGGTTACTAATGAAAAACTGTTTTTT. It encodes CASSLARVTNEKLFF.

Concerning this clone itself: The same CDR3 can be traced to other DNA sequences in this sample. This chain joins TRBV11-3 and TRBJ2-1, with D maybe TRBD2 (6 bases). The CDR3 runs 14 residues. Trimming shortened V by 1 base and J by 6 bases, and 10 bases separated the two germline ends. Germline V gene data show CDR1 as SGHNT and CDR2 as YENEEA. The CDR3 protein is CASSLGRGSNEQFF. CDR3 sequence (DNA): TGTGCCAGCAGCTTAGGGCGGGGATCCAATGAGCAGTTCTTC.

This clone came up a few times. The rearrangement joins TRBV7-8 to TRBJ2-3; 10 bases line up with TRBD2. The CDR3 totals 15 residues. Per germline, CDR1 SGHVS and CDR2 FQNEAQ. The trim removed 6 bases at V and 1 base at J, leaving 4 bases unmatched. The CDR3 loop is CASSRTSGRTDTQYF. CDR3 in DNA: TGTGCCAGCAGTCGGACTAGCGGACGCACAGATACGCAGTATTTT.

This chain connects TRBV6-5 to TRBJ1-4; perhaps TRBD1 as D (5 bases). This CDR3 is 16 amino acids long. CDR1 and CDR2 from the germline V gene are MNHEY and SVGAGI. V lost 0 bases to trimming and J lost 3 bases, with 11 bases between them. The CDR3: CASSYSTWGANEKLFF. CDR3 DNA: TGTGCCAGCAGTTACTCGACATGGGGGGCTAATGAAAAACTGTTTTTT.

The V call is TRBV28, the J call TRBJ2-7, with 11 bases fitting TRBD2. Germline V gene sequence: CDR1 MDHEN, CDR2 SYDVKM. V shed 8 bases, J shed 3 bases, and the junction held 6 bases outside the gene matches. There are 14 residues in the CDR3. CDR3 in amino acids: CASGTLAGGYEQYF. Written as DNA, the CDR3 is TGTGCCAGCGGTACCCTAGCGGGAGGCTACGAGCAGTACTTC.

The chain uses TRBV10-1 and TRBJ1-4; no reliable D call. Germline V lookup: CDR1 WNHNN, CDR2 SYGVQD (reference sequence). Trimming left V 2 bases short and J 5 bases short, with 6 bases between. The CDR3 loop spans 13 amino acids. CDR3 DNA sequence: TGCGCCAGCAGTGAGGGAGCGAATGAAAAACTGTTTTTT. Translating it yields CASSEGANEKLFF.

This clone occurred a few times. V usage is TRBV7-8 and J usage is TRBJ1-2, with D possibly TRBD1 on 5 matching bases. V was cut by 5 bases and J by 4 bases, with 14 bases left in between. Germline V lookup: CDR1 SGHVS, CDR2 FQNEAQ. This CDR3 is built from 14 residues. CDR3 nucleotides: TGTGCCAGCAGCGGGGCCTCCGTCCCCTATGGCTACACCTTC. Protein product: CASSGASVPYGYTF.

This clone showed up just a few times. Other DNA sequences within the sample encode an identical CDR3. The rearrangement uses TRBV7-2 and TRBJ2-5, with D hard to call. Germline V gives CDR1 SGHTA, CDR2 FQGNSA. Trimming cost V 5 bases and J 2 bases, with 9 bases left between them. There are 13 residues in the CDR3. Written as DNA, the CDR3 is TGTGCCAGCAGCCTGACCCCTCAAGAGACCCAGTACTTC. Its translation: CASSLTPQETQYF.

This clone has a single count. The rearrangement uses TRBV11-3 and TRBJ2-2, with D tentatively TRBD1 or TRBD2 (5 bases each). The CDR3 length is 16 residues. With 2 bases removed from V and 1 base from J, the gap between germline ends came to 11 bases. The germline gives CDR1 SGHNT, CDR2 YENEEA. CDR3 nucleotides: TGTGCCAGCAGCTTAACGGGGACGGTGAACACCGGGGAGCTGTTTTTT. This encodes CASSLTGTVNTGELFF.

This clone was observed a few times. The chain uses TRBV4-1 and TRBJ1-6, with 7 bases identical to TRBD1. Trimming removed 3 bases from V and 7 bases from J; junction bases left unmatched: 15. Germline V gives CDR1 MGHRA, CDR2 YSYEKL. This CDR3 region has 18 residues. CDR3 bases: TGCGCCAGCAGCCAGCTCTCCATCATACAGGGGCGGAATTCACCCCTCCACTTT. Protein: CASSQLSIIQGRNSPLHF.